Listed below are T cell receptor beta chains from one sample, sequenced in a study of cytomegalovirus exposure and HLA in healthy donors. TCRdb's copy holds only in-frame clones and misses some; the assay was immunoSEQ multiplex PCR. The sample lists about 73,000 clones, 85% to 95% occurring once. Sequencing was performed on PBMCs. Receptor source: a man younger than 30 in good health and CMV-seronegative. CDR3s leave out the opening cysteine and the closing phenylalanine or tryptophan. Only some rows state a clone size, as once, few, many or a class for expanded clones.

j_gene	v_gene	abundance	CDR3aa
TRBJ1-3	TRBV30	few	ARTGDVGSSGNTIY
TRBJ1-1	TRBV5-4	NA	ASSFGRVSAEAF
TRBJ1-2	TRBV30	NA	AWSPPTGGRTLRGYT
TRBJ1-1	TRBV29-1	NA	SVEGNTEAF
TRBJ1-3	TRBV30	NA	AWSVGVHTIY
TRBJ1-1	TRBV4-1	NA	ASSPSVNTEAF
TRBJ1-6	TRBV30	NA	AWSPGWDSPLH
TRBJ1-6	TRBV18	NA	ASSPDRVGGNSPLH
TRBJ1-2	TRBV4-3	NA	ASSHSWGEASGYT
TRBJ2-7	TRBV7-9	many	ASSPPDALDSPYEQY
TRBJ1-2	TRBV6-6	NA	ASSYPQGGQNYGYT
TRBJ2-3	TRBV4-2	NA	ASSQGFSDTQY
TRBJ2-2	TRBV9	NA	ASSVEGAGELF
TRBJ2-5	TRBV5-1	NA	ASRSYGGNQETQY
TRBJ1-1	TRBV6-1	NA	ASSVEGGWTEAF
TRBJ1-1	TRBV28	NA	ASTGTVRFEAF
TRBJ1-2	TRBV13	NA	ASSSDGQGNYYGYT
TRBJ2-7	TRBV18	NA	ASSSGQGGFSYEQY
TRBJ1-1	TRBV28	once	ASSFIGQKNTEAF
TRBJ2-3	TRBV5-4	NA	ASTPGGQIRRDTQY
TRBJ2-1	TRBV19	NA	ASSIGTGGYNEQF
TRBJ1-3	TRBV7-8	NA	ASSLATQILQGASGNTIY
TRBJ1-6	TRBV30	NA	AWSDGTVEPYNSPLH
TRBJ1-3	TRBV7-6	NA	ASSSLGMSGNTIY
TRBJ1-4	TRBV5-8	NA	ASSSWDSPNEKLF
TRBJ2-7	TRBV9	NA	ASSGTGESYEQY
TRBJ1-5	TRBV29-1	NA	SVGDGVLGNQPQH
TRBJ1-1	TRBV6-1	NA	ATLPTVNTEAF
TRBJ2-7	TRBV11-2	NA	ASSHMGQGSYEQY
TRBJ1-5	TRBV30	NA	AWSVNRGSGSNQPQH
TRBJ1-3	TRBV19	NA	ASRATFTADSGNTIY
TRBJ1-1	TRBV28	NA	ASSWGTGVWTEAF
TRBJ1-1	TRBV30	NA	AWSAGTGVTEAF
TRBJ2-7	TRBV5-1	NA	ASSLGTGIYEQY
TRBJ1-6	TRBV9	NA	ASSVADGQEYNSPLH
TRBJ2-7	TRBV27	NA	ASSTGTLYEQY
TRBJ2-2	TRBV5-5	NA	ASSLVTSKNTGELF
TRBJ2-3	TRBV6-5	NA	ASSYRSSGGTDTQY
TRBJ1-1	TRBV29-1	NA	SVLGTEAF
TRBJ2-7	TRBV27	NA	ASSPSPYEQY
TRBJ2-3	TRBV7-2	NA	ASSLGASSTDTQY
TRBJ2-1	TRBV29-1	NA	SVQRTGGPFYNEQF
TRBJ2-7	TRBV6-5	NA	ASSEGTGLQY
TRBJ2-1	TRBV5-1	NA	ASSYPGGDEQF
TRBJ2-5	TRBV11-2	NA	ASRPQGKETQY
TRBJ2-7	TRBV19	once	ASSIRGQGAYEQY
TRBJ1-1	TRBV5-1	NA	ASSLRTGRSIMEAF
TRBJ1-2	TRBV27	NA	ASSPQTTGGYT
TRBJ2-3	TRBV19	NA	ASQTGYDLSDTQY